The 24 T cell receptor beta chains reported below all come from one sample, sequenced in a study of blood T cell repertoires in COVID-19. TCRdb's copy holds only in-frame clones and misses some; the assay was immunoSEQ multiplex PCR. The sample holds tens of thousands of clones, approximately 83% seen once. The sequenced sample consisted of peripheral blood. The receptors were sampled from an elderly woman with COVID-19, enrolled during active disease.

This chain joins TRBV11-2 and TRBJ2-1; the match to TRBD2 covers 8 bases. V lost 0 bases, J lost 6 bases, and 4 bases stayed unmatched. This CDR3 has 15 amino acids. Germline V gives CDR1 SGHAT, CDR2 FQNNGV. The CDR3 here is CASSLEIGRGNEQFF. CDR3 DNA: TGTGCCAGCAGCTTAGAGATCGGGAGGGGCAATGAGCAGTTCTTC.

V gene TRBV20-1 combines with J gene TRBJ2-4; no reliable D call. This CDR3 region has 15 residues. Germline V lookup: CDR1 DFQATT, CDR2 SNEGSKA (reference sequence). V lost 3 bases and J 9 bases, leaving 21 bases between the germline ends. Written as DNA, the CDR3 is TGCAGTGCTAGTGCCATGTCACCTGGGTCAGGCATTCAGTACTTC. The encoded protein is CSASAMSPGSGIQYF.

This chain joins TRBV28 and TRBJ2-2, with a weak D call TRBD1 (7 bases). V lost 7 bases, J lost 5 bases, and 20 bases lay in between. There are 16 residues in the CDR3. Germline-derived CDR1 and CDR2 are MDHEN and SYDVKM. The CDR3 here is CASTLPLAGGTGELFF. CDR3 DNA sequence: TGTGCCAGCACCCTCCCCTTGGCAGGGGGGACCGGGGAGCTGTTTTTT.

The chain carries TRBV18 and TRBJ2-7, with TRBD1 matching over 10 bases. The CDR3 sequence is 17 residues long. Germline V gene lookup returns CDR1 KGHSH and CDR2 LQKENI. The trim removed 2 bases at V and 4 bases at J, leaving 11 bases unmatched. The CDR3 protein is CASSPSGPGQGFYEQYF. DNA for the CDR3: TGTGCCAGCTCACCATCGGGACCGGGACAGGGGTTTTACGAGCAGTACTTC.

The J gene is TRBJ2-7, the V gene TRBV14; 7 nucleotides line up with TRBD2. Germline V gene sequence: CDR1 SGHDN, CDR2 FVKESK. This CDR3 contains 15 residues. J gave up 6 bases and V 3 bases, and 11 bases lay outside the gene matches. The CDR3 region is CASSHRWEGRGEQYF. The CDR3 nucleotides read TGTGCCAGCAGCCATCGGTGGGAGGGCCGGGGCGAGCAGTACTTC.

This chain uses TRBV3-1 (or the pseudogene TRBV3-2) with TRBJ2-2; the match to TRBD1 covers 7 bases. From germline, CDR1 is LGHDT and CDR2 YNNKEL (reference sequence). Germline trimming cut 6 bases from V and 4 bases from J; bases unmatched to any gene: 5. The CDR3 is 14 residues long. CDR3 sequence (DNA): TGTGCCAGCAGTCCCAGGGGGAGCACCGGGGAGCTGTTTTTT. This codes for CASSPRGSTGELFF.

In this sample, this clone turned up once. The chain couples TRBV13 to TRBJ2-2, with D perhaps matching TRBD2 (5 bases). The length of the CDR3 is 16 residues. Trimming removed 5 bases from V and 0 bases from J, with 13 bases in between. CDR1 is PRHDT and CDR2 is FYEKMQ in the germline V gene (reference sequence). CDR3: CASSRPSGTNTGELFF. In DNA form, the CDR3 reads TGTGCCAGCAGCCGCCCCAGCGGAACGAACACCGGGGAGCTGTTTTTT.

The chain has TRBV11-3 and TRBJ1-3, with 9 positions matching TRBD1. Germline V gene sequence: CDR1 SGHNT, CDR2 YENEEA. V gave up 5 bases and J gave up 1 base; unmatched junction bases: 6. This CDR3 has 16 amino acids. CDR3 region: CASSRGTGSSGNTIYF. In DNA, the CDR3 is TGTGCCAGCAGCCGCGGGACAGGGTCTTCTGGAAACACCATATATTTT.

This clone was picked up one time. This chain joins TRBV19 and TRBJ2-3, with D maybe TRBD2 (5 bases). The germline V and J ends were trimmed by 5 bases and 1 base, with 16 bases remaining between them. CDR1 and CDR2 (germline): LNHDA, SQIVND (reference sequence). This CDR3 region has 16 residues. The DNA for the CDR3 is TGTGCCAGTAGTTCCTTCGAGAGGGTCGGCACAGATACGCAGTATTTT. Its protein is CASSSFERVGTDTQYF.

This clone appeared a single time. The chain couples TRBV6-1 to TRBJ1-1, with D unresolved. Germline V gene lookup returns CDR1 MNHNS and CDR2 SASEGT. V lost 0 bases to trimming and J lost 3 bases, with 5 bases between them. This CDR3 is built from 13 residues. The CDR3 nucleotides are TGTGCCAGCAGTGAAGCGGCGGACACTGAAGCTTTCTTT. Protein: CASSEAADTEAFF.

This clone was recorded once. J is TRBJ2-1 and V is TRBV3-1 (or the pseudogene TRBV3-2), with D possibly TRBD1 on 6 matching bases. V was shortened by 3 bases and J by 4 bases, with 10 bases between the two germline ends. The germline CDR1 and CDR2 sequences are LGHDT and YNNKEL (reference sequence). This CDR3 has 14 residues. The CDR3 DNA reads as TGTGCCAGCAGCCACCGGGACATATACAATGAGCAGTTCTTC. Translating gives CASSHRDIYNEQFF.

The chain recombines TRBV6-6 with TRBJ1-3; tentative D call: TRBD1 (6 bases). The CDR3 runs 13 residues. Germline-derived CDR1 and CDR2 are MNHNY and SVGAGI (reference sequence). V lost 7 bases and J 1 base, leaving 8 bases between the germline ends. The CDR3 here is CASTQGSGNTIYF. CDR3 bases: TGTGCCAGCACCCAGGGGTCTGGAAACACCATATATTTT.

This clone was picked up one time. The CDR3, as DNA: TGTGCCAGCTCACCCGGGACTAGCGGGAGGACCCAAGAGACCCAGTACTTC. It codes for CASSPGTSGRTQETQYF. The V call is TRBV18, the J call TRBJ2-5; 15 bases are a match to TRBD2. Germline assignment: CDR1 KGHSH and CDR2 LQKENI. V was clipped by 3 bases and J by 1 base; unmatched bases: 3. The CDR3 totals 17 residues.

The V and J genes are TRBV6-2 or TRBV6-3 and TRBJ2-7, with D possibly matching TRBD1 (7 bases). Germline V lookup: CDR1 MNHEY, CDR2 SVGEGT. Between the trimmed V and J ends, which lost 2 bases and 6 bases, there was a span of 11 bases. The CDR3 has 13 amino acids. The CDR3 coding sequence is TGTGCCAGCAGTTACGGGCAGGGGGGCGAGCAGTACTTC. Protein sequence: CASSYGQGGEQYF.

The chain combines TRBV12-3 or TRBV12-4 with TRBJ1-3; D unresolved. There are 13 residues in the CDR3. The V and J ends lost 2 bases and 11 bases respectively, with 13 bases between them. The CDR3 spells CASSLPPPRAIYF. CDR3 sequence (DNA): TGTGCCAGCAGTTTACCTCCCCCACGCGCCATATATTTT.

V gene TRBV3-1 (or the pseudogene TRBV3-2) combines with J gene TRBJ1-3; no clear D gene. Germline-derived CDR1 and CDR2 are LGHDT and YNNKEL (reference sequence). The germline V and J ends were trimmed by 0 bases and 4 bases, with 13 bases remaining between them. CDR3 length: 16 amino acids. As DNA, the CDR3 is TGTGCCAGCAGCCAAGATCTCAGAGCGGCGGGAAACACCATATATTTT. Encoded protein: CASSQDLRAAGNTIYF.

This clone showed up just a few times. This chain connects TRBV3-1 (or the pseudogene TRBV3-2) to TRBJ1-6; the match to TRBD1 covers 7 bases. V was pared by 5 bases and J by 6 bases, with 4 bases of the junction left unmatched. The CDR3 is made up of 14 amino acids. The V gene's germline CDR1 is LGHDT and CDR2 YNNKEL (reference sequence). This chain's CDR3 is CASSETGANSPLHF. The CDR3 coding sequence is TGTGCCAGCAGCGAAACAGGGGCTAATTCACCCCTCCACTTT.

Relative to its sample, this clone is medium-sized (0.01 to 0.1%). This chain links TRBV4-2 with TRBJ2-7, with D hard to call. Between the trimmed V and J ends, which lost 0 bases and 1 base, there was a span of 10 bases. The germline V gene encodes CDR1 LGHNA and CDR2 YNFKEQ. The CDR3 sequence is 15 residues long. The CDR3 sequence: CASSQDFSSSYEQYF. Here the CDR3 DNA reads TGTGCCAGCAGCCAAGATTTCAGTTCGTCCTACGAGCAGTACTTC.

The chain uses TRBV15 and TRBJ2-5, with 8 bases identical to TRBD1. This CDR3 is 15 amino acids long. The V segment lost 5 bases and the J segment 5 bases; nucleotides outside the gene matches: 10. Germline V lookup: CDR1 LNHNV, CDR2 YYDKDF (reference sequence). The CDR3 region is CATSRTGTKGETQYF. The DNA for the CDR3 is TGTGCCACCAGCCGGACAGGGACCAAGGGGGAGACCCAGTACTTC.

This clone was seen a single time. The CDR3 nucleotides read TGTGCCAGTAGTATCCGAACAACTACAGGGGACCCCTACGAGCAGTACTTC. It yields the protein CASSIRTTTGDPYEQYF. V usage is TRBV19 and J usage is TRBJ2-7, with TRBD1 matching over 7 bases. Germline-derived CDR1 and CDR2 are LNHDA and SQIVND (reference sequence). This CDR3 spans 17 amino acids. V lost 3 bases, J lost 2 bases, and 13 bases stayed unmatched.

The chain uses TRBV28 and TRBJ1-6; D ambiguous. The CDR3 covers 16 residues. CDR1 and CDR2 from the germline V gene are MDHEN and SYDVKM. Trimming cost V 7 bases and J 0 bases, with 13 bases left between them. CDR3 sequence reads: CASTAGGSSYNSPLHF. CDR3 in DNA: TGTGCCAGCACTGCGGGCGGGAGCTCCTATAATTCACCCCTCCACTTT.

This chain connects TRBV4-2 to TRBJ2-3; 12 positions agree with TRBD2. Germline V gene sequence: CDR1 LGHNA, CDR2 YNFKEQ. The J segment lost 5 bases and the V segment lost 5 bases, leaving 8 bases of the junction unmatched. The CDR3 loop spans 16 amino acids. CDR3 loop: CASSLRLAGVEDTQYF. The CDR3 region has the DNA TGTGCCAGCAGCTTACGACTAGCGGGGGTCGAAGATACGCAGTATTTT.

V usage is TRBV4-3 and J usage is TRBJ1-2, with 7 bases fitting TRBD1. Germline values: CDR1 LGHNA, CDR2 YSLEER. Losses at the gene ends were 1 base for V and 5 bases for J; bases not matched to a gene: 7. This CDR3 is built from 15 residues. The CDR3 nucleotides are TGCGCCAGCAGCCAAGGGGGGACAGAAATTTATGGCTACACCTTC. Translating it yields CASSQGGTEIYGYTF.

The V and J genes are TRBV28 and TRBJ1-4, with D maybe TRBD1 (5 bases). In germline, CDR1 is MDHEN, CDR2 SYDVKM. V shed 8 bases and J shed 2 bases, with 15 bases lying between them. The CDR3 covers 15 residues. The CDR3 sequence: CASGGGDPTNEKLFF. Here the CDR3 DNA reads TGTGCCAGCGGGGGAGGGGATCCCACTAATGAAAAACTGTTTTTT.